Listed below are T cell receptor beta chains from one sample, sequenced in a study of T-cell reconstitution after alpha-beta-depleted transplantation in children. MiXCR, applied by TCRdb to the PCR reads, yields one record per CDR3 protein. The repertoire has under 300,000 distinct CDR3 sequences, 7.5% to 10% of them found once; the top ten carry approximately 5%. Sequencing used PBMCs from the stem cell graft donor, obtained from the stem cell graft. These receptors came from a human donor who donated a stem cell graft to a child with SCID. The CDR3 runs from the conserved cysteine through the conserved F or W. The D gene is left open where the match is weak. Only part of the rows carry a size: once, few, many, or a class if the clone is expanded.

v_gene	abundance	len	j_gene	d_gene	CDR3nt	CDR3aa
TRBV12-3/TRBV12-4	many	13	TRBJ1-3	NA	TGTGCCAGCCATTCCTCCTCTGGAAACACCATATATTTT	CASHSSSGNTIYF
TRBV20-1	NA	13	TRBJ2-4	NA	TGCAGTGCTCGGGGACTAGCCAAAAACATTCAGTACTTC	CSARGLAKNIQYF
TRBV5-1	many	15	TRBJ2-3	NA	TGCGCCAGCAGCTTGGACAGTGCTAGCACAGATACGCAGTATTTT	CASSLDSASTDTQYF
TRBV7-8	many	16	TRBJ1-1	NA	TGTGCCAGCAGCTCAAGCCTCCCCCGGGGGAGTCTTCAAGCTTTCTTT	CASSSSLPRGSLQAFF
TRBV7-6	NA	15	TRBJ2-7	TRBD1	TGTCCCAGCAGCTTAGGGCAGGGGGCCCCCTACGAGCAGTACTTC	CPSSLGQGAPYEQYF
TRBV20-1	many	15	TRBJ1-5	NA	TGCAGTGCTAGAGATGGTCTTAATAGCAATCAGCCCCAGCATTTT	CSARDGLNSNQPQHF
TRBV5-1	many	15	TRBJ1-2	TRBD1	TGCGCCAGCAGCCGATTCACCGGGACAGGGGTAGGCTACACCTTC	CASSRFTGTGVGYTF
TRBV10-1	many	15	TRBJ2-5	TRBD2	TGCGCCAGCAGTGAGTCCCTAGCTAGCGGAGAGACCCAGTACTTC	CASSESLASGETQYF
TRBV28	NA	16	TRBJ2-3	NA	TGTGCCAGCAGTTTGGATGACCACAGGAGCACAGATACGCAGTATTTT	CASSLDDHRSTDTQYF
TRBV10-1	NA	12	TRBJ2-3	NA	TGCGCCAGCAGTGATATGGTCGATACGCAGTATTTT	CASSDMVDTQYF
TRBV10-3	many	15	TRBJ2-3	TRBD2	TGTGCCATCAGTGACCCCGGGAGGGGCACAGATACGCAGTATTTT	CAISDPGRGTDTQYF
TRBV4-2	many	13	TRBJ1-2	NA	TGTGCCAGCAGCCCGGGACTCTTCTATGGCTACACCTTC	CASSPGLFYGYTF
TRBV4-1	many	16	TRBJ1-4	NA	TGCGCCAGCAGCCAAGGATGGCAGTCCTATAATGAAAAACTGTTTTTT	CASSQGWQSYNEKLFF
TRBV4-2	many	15	TRBJ2-4	TRBD1	TGTGCCAGCAGCATACCAGGGGGCGCTGAAAACATTCAGTACTTC	CASSIPGGAENIQYF
TRBV27	many	15	TRBJ1-2	NA	TGTGCCAGCAGTACGGTCGGGGGAGCGCGGAATGGCTACACCTTC	CASSTVGGARNGYTF
TRBV7-8	few	14	TRBJ2-5	NA	TGTGCCAGCAGCCGAACGGGACTCCAAGAGACCCAGTACTTC	CASSRTGLQETQYF
TRBV7-2	many	14	TRBJ2-3	NA	TGTGCCAGCAGCTTTTCCGACCGCACAGATACGCAGTATTTT	CASSFSDRTDTQYF
TRBV7-2	many	13	TRBJ2-1	TRBD1	TGTGCCAGCAGCCCTCACCGGGACAGGGAGCAGTTCTTC	CASSPHRDREQFF
TRBV27	many	15	TRBJ2-7	TRBD2	TGTGCCAGCAGTTTAACTGGCGGGGGGCTGTACGAGCAGTACTTC	CASSLTGGGLYEQYF
TRBV5-1	many	14	TRBJ2-7	TRBD1	TGCGCCAGCAGCATTGACAGGGGGGGGTACGAGCAGTACTTC	CASSIDRGGYEQYF
TRBV20-1	many	14	TRBJ2-5	TRBD2	TGCAGTGCACCACTAGCGGGGGGCTCAGAGACCCAGTACTTC	CSAPLAGGSETQYF
TRBV14	many	17	TRBJ2-1	TRBD1	TGTGCCAGCAGCCAAGATCGTCGGGACAGGGACTTTGATGAGCAGTTCTTC	CASSQDRRDRDFDEQFF
TRBV7-9	NA	14	TRBJ1-1	NA	TGTGCCAGCAGCTTAGGCGACCAGAACACTGAAGCTTTCTTT	CASSLGDQNTEAFF
TRBV14	NA	15	TRBJ2-5	NA	TGTGCCAGCAGCCCCCTTCGTGGTGGGCAAGAGACCCAGTACTTC	CASSPLRGGQETQYF
TRBV11-2	many	11	TRBJ1-1	NA	TGTGCCAGCAGCTCCTGGACTGAAGCTTTCTTT	CASSSWTEAFF
TRBV30	NA	15	TRBJ1-1	TRBD1	TGTGCCTGGAGGGAGGCGGAGGGGGCGAAAACTGAAGCTTTCTTT	CAWREAEGAKTEAFF
TRBV4-2	NA	14	TRBJ2-7	NA	TGTGCCAGCGGCCTGGGGCTCGTCTCCTACGAGCAGTACTTC	CASGLGLVSYEQYF
TRBV5-1	many	14	TRBJ2-7	TRBD1	TGCGCCAGCAGCTTGTTGGGACAGGTTACCGAGCAGTACTTC	CASSLLGQVTEQYF
TRBV5-1	NA	15	TRBJ1-5	NA	TGCGCCAGCAGCTTGGTCGGTCTCACTAATCAGCCCCAGCATTTT	CASSLVGLTNQPQHF
TRBV12-3/TRBV12-4	NA	14	TRBJ1-5	TRBD1	TGTGCCAGCGGACCGGGACAGGGGAGCAAACCCCAGCATTTT	CASGPGQGSKPQHF
TRBV4-3	many	15	TRBJ1-5	NA	TGCGCCAGCAGCCGATCGAGACAGGGCAATCAGCCCCAGCATTTT	CASSRSRQGNQPQHF
TRBV11-1	many	18	TRBJ2-7	NA	TGTGCCAGCAGCTTAGGTCCTGCCGGGACAACCTGGTCCTACGAGCAGTACTTC	CASSLGPAGTTWSYEQYF
TRBV12-3/TRBV12-4	many	15	TRBJ1-5	NA	TGTGCCAGCAGCCCCAGAGGGATTTTCAATCAGCCCCAGCATTTT	CASSPRGIFNQPQHF
TRBV5-1	many	14	TRBJ1-6	NA	TGCGCCAGCAGCATGGGGACTGTCCAGTCACCCCTCCACTTT	CASSMGTVQSPLHF
TRBV20-1	many	13	TRBJ2-7	NA	TGCAGTGCTCGGGACATTTTCTCCTACGAGCAGTACTTC	CSARDIFSYEQYF
TRBV7-9	many	15	TRBJ2-5	NA	TGTGCCAGCAGCTTAGACGGGCAAGTCCAAGAGACCCAGTACTTC	CASSLDGQVQETQYF
TRBV7-9	many	13	TRBJ1-1	NA	TGTGCCAGCAGCTTGGGCAAGAACACTGAAGCTTTCTTT	CASSLGKNTEAFF
TRBV5-5	many	15	TRBJ1-3	NA	TGTGCCAGCAGCTTGGCTGCTGGCTCTGGAAACACCATATATTTT	CASSLAAGSGNTIYF
TRBV7-3	many	13	TRBJ2-1	NA	TGTGCCAGCAGCCCGTTAGCAAATGGTGAGCAGTTCTTC	CASSPLANGEQFF
TRBV18	once	15	TRBJ2-1	TRBD1	TGTGCCAGCTCACCAGACCGGGACAGAGACAATGAGCAGTTCTTC	CASSPDRDRDNEQFF
TRBV10-2	many	13	TRBJ2-5	NA	TGCGCCAGCAGTGAAGGGTTCCCAGAGACCCAGTACTTC	CASSEGFPETQYF
TRBV6-5	NA	13	TRBJ1-1	NA	TGTGCCAGCAGTTACTCCCGACAGACTGAAGCTTTCTTT	CASSYSRQTEAFF
TRBV5-1	NA	15	TRBJ1-5	NA	TGCGCCAGCGTCAGTCGAGGGGTACGCAATCAGCCCCAGCATTTT	CASVSRGVRNQPQHF
TRBV5-1	many	14	TRBJ2-2	TRBD1	TGCGCCTCGACGACAGGGGCAAACACCGGGGAGCTGTTTTTT	CASTTGANTGELFF
TRBV28	NA	16	TRBJ2-3	TRBD2	TGTGCCAGCAGTACCGCGGCGGGGGGCTTAACAGATACGCAGTATTTT	CASSTAAGGLTDTQYF
TRBV12-3/TRBV12-4	NA	13	TRBJ1-6	NA	TGTGCCAGCAGTTTGAGGGAGGATTCACCCCTCCACTTT	CASSLREDSPLHF
TRBV2	many	15	TRBJ2-3	TRBD2	TGTGCCAGCAGGATAGCGGGGGTCCGCACAGATACGCAGTATTTT	CASRIAGVRTDTQYF
TRBV6-1	many	16	TRBJ2-5	NA	TGTGCCAGCAGATCGAGAAAGCTTGGCTTGCAAGAGACCCAGTACTTC	CASRSRKLGLQETQYF
TRBV6-5	many	15	TRBJ2-7	NA	TGTGCCAGCAGTCCCGTCTCGAGTAGAGCCTACGAGCAGTACTTC	CASSPVSSRAYEQYF
TRBV4-3	many	18	TRBJ2-1	NA	TGCGCCAGCAGCCAAGAAGCGTCTTGGACTAACCATTACAATGAGCAGTTCTTC	CASSQEASWTNHYNEQFF
TRBV5-1	many	14	TRBJ2-3	TRBD2	TGCGCCAGCAAAGCGGGGGGACGCACAGATACGCAGTATTTT	CASKAGGRTDTQYF
TRBV6-1	many	17	TRBJ1-1	NA	TGTGCCAGCACTGGGGGGAGACGCCGGTTCATGAACACTGAAGCTTTCTTT	CASTGGRRRFMNTEAFF
TRBV28	many	12	TRBJ2-7	NA	TGTGCCGGCGGACCGAAACTCTACGAGCAGTACTTC	CAGGPKLYEQYF
TRBV5-5	many	14	TRBJ2-7	NA	TGTGCCAGCAGAGCGTACGGGGGCACCTACGAGCAGTACTTC	CASRAYGGTYEQYF
TRBV24-1	many	15	TRBJ2-3	NA	TGTGCCACCAGTGATTTCCAACAGGGCCCAGATACGCAGTATTTT	CATSDFQQGPDTQYF
TRBV20-1	many	14	TRBJ2-3	TRBD2	TGCAGTGCTAGAGGCGCGGGGGGCCGGGATACGCAGTATTTT	CSARGAGGRDTQYF
TRBV20-1	many	14	TRBJ2-5	TRBD2	TGCAGTGCTAGTTTACTGGCGGGGGGGGAGACCCAGTACTTC	CSASLLAGGETQYF
TRBV5-4	NA	14	TRBJ1-1	NA	TGTGCCAGCAGCTTGGATAGGGTGGGCTCCGAAGCTTTCTTT	CASSLDRVGSEAFF